This T cell receptor beta chain appears in the sequencing data of a study of cytomegalovirus exposure and HLA in healthy donors. General study points: Earlier analysis looked at TCR beta V segments, and most were productive about 90% or about 30% of the time.

The V gene's germline CDR1 is SEHNR and CDR2 FQNEAQ (reference sequence). The CDR3 is 18 residues long. Regarding this clone: Its antigen is unidentified. At one end the junction does not follow the germline gene, possibly because of a read error.

13 Jbeta primers and 60 Vbeta primers were used for the PCR. Clones were sequenced by immunoSEQ multiplex PCR, and TCRdb holds only the in-frame ones, with some missing. Here the sample spans over 150,000 clones, about three quarters being singletons. Sequencing was performed on PBMCs. This clonotype originated in a woman aged 55-70 years in good health and CMV-seropositive. This rearrangement joins TRBV7-9 to TRBJ1-5, with TRBD1 matching over 9 bases. The CDR3 DNA reads TGTTCCAGCAGCTTAGAAGGTAGTTGGGGACAGGGTAATCAGCCCCAGCATTTT. Its translation is CSSSLEGSWGQGNQPQHF.